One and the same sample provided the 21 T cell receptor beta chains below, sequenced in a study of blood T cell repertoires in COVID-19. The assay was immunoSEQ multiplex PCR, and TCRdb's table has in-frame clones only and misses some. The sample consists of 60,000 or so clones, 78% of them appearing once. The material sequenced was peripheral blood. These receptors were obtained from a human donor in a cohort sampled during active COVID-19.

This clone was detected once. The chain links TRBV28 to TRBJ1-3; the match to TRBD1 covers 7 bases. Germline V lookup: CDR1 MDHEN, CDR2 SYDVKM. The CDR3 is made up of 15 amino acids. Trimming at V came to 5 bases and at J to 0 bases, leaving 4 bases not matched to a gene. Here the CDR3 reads CASSLRDSSGNTIYF. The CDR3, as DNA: TGTGCCAGCAGTCTTAGGGACAGCTCTGGAAACACCATATATTTT.

CDR3 residues: CASTRITGGREQFF. The CDR3 coding sequence is TGTGCCAGCACAAGAATAACAGGGGGGAGGGAGCAGTTCTTC. The gene calls are TRBV5-8 and TRBJ2-1, with 8 bases identical to TRBD1. CDR1 is SGHTS and CDR2 is YDEGEE in the germline V gene. This CDR3 is built from 14 residues. After removal of 6 bases from V and 10 bases from J, the junction contained 12 bases not matched to a gene.

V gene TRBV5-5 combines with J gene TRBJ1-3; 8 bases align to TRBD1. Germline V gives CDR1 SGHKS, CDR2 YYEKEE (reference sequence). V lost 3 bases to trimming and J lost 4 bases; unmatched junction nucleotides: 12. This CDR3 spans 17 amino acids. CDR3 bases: TGTGCCAGCAGCTCGCTACAGGGGGTGATGGTCGGAAACACCATATATTTT. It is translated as CASSSLQGVMVGNTIYF.

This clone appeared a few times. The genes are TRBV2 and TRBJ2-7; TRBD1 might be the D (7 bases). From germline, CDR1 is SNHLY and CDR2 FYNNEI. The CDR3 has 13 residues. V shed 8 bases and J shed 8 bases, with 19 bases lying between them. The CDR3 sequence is CASWGDSAPQQYF. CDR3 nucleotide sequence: TGTGCCAGCTGGGGGGACAGCGCCCCCCAGCAGTACTTC.

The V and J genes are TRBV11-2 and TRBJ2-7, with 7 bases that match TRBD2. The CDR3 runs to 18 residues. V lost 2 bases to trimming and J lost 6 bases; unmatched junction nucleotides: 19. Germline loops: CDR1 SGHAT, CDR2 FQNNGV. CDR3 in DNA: TGTGCCAGCAGCTTATTTGGGATGGGCGCGGGAGCCTTTGGCGAGCAGTACTTC. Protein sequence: CASSLFGMGAGAFGEQYF.

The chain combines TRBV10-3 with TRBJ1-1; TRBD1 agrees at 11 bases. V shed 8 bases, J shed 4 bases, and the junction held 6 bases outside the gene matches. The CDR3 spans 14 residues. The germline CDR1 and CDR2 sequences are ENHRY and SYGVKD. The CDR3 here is CAIGGDRGGTEAFF. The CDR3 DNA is TGTGCCATCGGAGGGGACAGGGGGGGCACTGAAGCTTTCTTT.

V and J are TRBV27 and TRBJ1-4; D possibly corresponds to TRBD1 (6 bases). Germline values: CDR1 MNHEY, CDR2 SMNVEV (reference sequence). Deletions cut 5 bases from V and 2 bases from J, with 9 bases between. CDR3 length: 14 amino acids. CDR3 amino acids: CASSPGETNEKLFF. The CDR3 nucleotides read TGTGCCAGCAGTCCAGGGGAGACTAATGAAAAACTGTTTTTT. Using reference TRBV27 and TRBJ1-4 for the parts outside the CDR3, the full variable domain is EAQVTQNPRYLITVTGKKLTVTCSQNMNHEYMSWYRQDPGLGLRQIYYSMNVEVTDKGDVPEGYKVSRKEKRNFPLILESPSPNQTSLYFCASSPGETNEKLFFGSGTQLSVL.

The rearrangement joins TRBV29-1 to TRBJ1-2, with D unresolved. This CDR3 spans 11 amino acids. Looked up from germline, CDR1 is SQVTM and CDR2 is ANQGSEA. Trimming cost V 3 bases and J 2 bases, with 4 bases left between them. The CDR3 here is CSVDGNYGYTF. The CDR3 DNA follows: TGCAGCGTTGACGGGAACTATGGCTACACCTTC.

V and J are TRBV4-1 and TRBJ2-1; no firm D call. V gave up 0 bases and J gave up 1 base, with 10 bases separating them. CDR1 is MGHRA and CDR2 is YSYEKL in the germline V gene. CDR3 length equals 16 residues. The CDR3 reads CASSQDRSASYNEQFF. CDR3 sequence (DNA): TGCGCCAGCAGCCAAGATAGGAGCGCGTCCTACAATGAGCAGTTCTTC.

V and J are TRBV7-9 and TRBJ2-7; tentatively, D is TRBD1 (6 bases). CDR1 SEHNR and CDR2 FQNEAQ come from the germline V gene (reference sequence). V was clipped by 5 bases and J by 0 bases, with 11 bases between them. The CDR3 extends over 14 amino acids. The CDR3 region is CASSAGTSSYEQYF. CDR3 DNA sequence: TGTGCCAGCAGCGCCGGGACAAGCTCCTACGAGCAGTACTTC. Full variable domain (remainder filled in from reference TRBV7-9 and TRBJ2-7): DTGVSQNPRHKITKRGQNVTFRCDPISEHNRLYWYRQTLGQGPEFLTYFQNEAQLEKSRLLSDRFSAERPKGSFSTLEIQRTEQGDSAMYLCASSAGTSSYEQYFGPGTRLTVT.

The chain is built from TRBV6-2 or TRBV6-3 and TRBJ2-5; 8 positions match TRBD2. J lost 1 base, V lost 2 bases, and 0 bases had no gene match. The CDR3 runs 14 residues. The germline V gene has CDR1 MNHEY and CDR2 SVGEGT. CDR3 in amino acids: CASSYLAGQETQYF. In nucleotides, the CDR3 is TGTGCCAGCAGTTACCTAGCGGGCCAAGAGACCCAGTACTTC.

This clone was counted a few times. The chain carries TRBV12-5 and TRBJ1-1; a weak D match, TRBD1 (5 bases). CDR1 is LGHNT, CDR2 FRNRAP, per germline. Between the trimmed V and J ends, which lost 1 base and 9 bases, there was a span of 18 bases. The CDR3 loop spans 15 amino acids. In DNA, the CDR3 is TGTGCTAGTGGTTTGGGGGGACTCCAGACGGGGAAAGCTTTCTTT. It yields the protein CASGLGGLQTGKAFF.

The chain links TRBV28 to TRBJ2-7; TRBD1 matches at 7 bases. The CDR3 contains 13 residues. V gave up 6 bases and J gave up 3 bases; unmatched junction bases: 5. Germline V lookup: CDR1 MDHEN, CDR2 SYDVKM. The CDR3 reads CASSAGQDYEQYF. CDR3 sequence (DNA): TGTGCCAGCAGCGCCGGACAGGACTACGAGCAGTACTTC.

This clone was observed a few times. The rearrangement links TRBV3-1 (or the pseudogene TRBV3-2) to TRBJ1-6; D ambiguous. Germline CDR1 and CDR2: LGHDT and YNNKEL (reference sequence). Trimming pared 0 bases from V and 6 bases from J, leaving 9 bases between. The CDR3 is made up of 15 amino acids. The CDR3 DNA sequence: TGTGCCAGCAGCCAAGATCCGGGAACTAATTCACCCCTCCACTTT. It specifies CASSQDPGTNSPLHF.

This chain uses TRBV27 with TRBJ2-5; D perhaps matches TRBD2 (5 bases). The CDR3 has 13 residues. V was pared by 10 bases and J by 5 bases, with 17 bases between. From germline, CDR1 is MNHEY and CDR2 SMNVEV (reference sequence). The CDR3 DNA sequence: TGTGCCACCTCCAGAGGGCTCGAGGAGACCCAGTACTTC. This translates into CATSRGLEETQYF.

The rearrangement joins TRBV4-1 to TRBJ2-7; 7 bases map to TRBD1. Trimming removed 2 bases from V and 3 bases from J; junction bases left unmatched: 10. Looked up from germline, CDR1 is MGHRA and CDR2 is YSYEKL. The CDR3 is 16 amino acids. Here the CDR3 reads CASSQTEVGQFYEQYF. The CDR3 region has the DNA TGCGCCAGCAGCCAAACGGAGGTGGGACAGTTCTACGAGCAGTACTTC.

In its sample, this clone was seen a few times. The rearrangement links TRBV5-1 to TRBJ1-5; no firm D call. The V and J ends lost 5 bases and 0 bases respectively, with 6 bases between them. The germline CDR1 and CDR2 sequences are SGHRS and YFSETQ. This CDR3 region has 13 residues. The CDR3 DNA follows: TGCGCCAGCAGTTTATATAGCAATCAGCCCCAGCATTTT. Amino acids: CASSLYSNQPQHF.

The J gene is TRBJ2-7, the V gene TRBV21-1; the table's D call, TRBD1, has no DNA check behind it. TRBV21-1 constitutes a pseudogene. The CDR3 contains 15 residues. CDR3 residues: CASSKERTPAYEQYF. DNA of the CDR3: TGTGCCAGCAGCAAAGAGAGGACACCAGCCTACGAGCAGTACTTC.

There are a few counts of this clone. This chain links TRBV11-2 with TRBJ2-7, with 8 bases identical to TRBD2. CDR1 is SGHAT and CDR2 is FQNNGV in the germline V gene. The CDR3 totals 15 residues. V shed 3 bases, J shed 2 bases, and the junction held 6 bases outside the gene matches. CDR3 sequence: CASSFQAGAPYEQYF. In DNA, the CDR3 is TGTGCCAGCAGCTTCCAAGCGGGGGCCCCCTACGAGCAGTACTTC.

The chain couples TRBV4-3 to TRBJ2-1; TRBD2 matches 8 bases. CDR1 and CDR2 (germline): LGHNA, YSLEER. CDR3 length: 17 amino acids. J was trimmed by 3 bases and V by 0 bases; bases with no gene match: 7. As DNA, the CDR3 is TGCGCCAGCAGCCAAGATTACAGGCTAGCGGGCTACAATGAGCAGTTCTTC. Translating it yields CASSQDYRLAGYNEQFF.

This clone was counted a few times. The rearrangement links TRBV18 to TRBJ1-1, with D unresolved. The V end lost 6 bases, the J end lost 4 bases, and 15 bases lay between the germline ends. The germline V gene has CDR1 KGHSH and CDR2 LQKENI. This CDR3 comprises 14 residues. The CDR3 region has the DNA TGTGCCAGCTCCCCGCAGGTTGTGAGCACTGAAGCTTTCTTT. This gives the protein CASSPQVVSTEAFF.